This T cell receptor (beta chain) emerged from a study of blood T cell repertoires in COVID-19. The wider study: Researchers got acute and convalescent COVID-19 samples from the United States, Italy and Spain.

The data were produced by immunoSEQ multiplex PCR, yet TCRdb's version contains in-frame clones alone and is incomplete. The sample lists 150,000 to 170,000 clones, about 88% occurring once. Participants spanned ages about 18 to 90 years and resided in about two dozen US areas. Clinical history reported by participants formed the basis on which cohorts were assigned. Before being deemed recovered, Cohort 3 donors had two negative PCRs, clearance, or symptom resolution. V lost 3 bases to trimming and J lost 5 bases, with 10 bases between them. CDR1 and CDR2 from the germline V gene are SGHTA and FQGNSA. This CDR3 is built from 13 residues.

V usage is TRBV7-2 and J usage is TRBJ1-1; D call uncertain. The sequencing input was PBMCs or T cells enriched from blood (not recorded which). The sequence was collected from a man between 50 and 59 years old who had recovered from COVID-19. The CDR3 DNA reads as TGTGCCAGCAGCTTTACACAATCTACTGAAGCTTTCTTT. Translated, it gives CASSFTQSTEAFF.